The rows below give T cell receptor beta chains drawn from one sample of a study of blood T cell repertoires in COVID-19. TCRdb keeps only in-frame clones here, not all; method: immunoSEQ multiplex PCR. The table lists roughly 150,000 clones, approximately 91% of them singletons. Sequencing was carried out using peripheral blood. Receptors were obtained from a man aged 18 to 29 with COVID-19, enrolled during active disease. Both conserved end residues are part of each CDR3. D genes are given only for firm matches. For some rows the clone size is stated as once, few or many, or as a class when expanded; others skip it.

CASSPRGHGSYNEQFF	TGTGCCAGCAGCCCCCGGGGACACGGCTCCTACAATGAGCAGTTCTTC	TRBV11-2	TRBJ2-1	16	NA	NA
CASSKTENTEAFF	TGTGCCAGCAGTAAGACAGAGAACACTGAAGCTTTCTTT	TRBV27	TRBJ1-1	13	NA	NA
CASSFSQGASNTEAFF	TGTGCCAGCAGTTTCAGTCAGGGGGCGAGTAACACTGAAGCTTTCTTT	TRBV27	TRBJ1-1	16	once	TRBD1
CATSDSSAGGDYTF	TGTGCCACCAGTGATTCCAGCGCGGGCGGGGACTACACCTTC	TRBV24-1	TRBJ1-2	14	NA	NA
CASTLGAPNEQFF	TGTGCCAGCACCCTTGGGGCGCCTAATGAGCAGTTCTTC	TRBV6-6	TRBJ2-1	13	NA	NA
CASSFGQYNEQFF	TGTGCCAGCAGTTTCGGACAGTACAATGAGCAGTTCTTC	TRBV12-3/TRBV12-4	TRBJ2-1	13	NA	NA
CALKGVGGTEAFF	TGTGCCCTCAAGGGAGTCGGAGGGACTGAAGCTTTCTTT	TRBV10-3	TRBJ1-1	13	NA	NA
CASSLARGAGGPYEQYF	TGCGCCAGCAGCTTGGCTCGGGGTGCGGGAGGGCCCTACGAGCAGTACTTC	TRBV5-1	TRBJ2-7	17	NA	TRBD2
CASSSEKTGYGNTIYF	TGTGCCAGCAGCTCCGAGAAGACAGGGTACGGAAACACCATATATTTT	TRBV7-9	TRBJ1-3	16	NA	TRBD1
CASSLEGREVNQPQHF	TGTGCCAGCAGCTTAGAGGGCAGGGAGGTCAATCAGCCCCAGCATTTT	TRBV7-8	TRBJ1-5	16	once	NA
CASSAPSSSGNTIYF	TGTGCCAGCAGCGCCCCATCCAGCTCTGGAAACACCATATATTTT	TRBV9	TRBJ1-3	15	NA	NA
CASSLARIIAGTEAFF	TGTGCCAGCAGCTTAGCGCGTATCATAGCGGGCACTGAAGCTTTCTTT	TRBV7-9	TRBJ1-1	16	NA	NA
CASSTNWEQFF	TGTGCCAGCAGCACCAACTGGGAGCAGTTCTTC	TRBV12-3/TRBV12-4	TRBJ2-1	11	NA	NA
CATSDRDNNNEQFF	TGTGCCACCAGTGATCGCGACAATAACAATGAGCAGTTCTTC	TRBV24-1	TRBJ2-1	14	NA	NA
CATAPGYNEQFF	TGTGCCACCGCGCCAGGCTACAATGAGCAGTTCTTC	TRBV19	TRBJ2-1	12	NA	NA
CASSLARSSAYNEQFF	TGTGCCAGCAGCTTAGCCAGGTCTAGCGCCTACAATGAGCAGTTCTTC	TRBV7-2	TRBJ2-1	16	NA	NA
CASSRGQVSYEQYF	TGTGCCAGCAGCCGGGGACAGGTCTCCTACGAGCAGTACTTC	TRBV5-5	TRBJ2-7	14	NA	TRBD1
CASSEGDRVGQPQHF	TGTGCCAGCAGTGAAGGGGACAGGGTGGGTCAGCCCCAGCATTTT	TRBV6-1	TRBJ1-5	15	once	TRBD1
CAWILTSSGMVDEQFF	TGTGCCTGGATCCTCACATCTAGCGGGATGGTTGATGAGCAGTTCTTC	TRBV30	TRBJ2-1	16	NA	TRBD2
CASPRELAASYNEQFF	TGTGCCAGCCCCCGCGAGTTAGCGGCCTCCTACAATGAGCAGTTCTTC	TRBV2	TRBJ2-1	16	NA	NA
CASSGFRQGNTGELFF	TGCGCCAGCAGCGGCTTCAGACAGGGGAACACCGGGGAGCTGTTTTTT	TRBV10-1	TRBJ2-2	16	once	TRBD1
CASSLAQLTEAFF	TGTGCCAGCAGCTTAGCACAGCTTACTGAAGCTTTCTTT	TRBV7-9	TRBJ1-1	13	NA	NA
CASSFLGTGAYEQYF	TGTGCCAGTAGTTTTCTAGGGACTGGAGCCTACGAGCAGTACTTC	TRBV19	TRBJ2-7	15	once	NA
CAISESSTGFHTEAFF	TGTGCCATCAGTGAGTCTTCTACAGGGTTTCACACTGAAGCTTTCTTT	TRBV10-3	TRBJ1-1	16	NA	NA
CASSLTRTGYHQETQYF	TGTGCCAGCAGCCTTACCCGGACAGGGTACCACCAAGAGACCCAGTACTTC	TRBV28	TRBJ2-5	17	NA	TRBD1
CASRTENSNQPQHF	TGTGCCAGCAGGACAGAGAATAGCAATCAGCCCCAGCATTTT	TRBV6-6	TRBJ1-5	14	NA	NA
CASSQGDYGEQYF	TGCGCCAGCAGCCAAGGGGACTACGGGGAGCAGTACTTC	TRBV4-1	TRBJ2-7	13	NA	TRBD2
CSVDRRRPTDTQYF	TGCAGCGTTGATAGGCGGAGGCCCACAGATACGCAGTATTTT	TRBV29-1	TRBJ2-3	14	NA	NA
CASRGTGANQPQHF	TGTGCCAGCAGGGGGACAGGGGCTAATCAGCCCCAGCATTTT	TRBV28	TRBJ1-5	14	NA	TRBD1
CASSFGTGGTAEQFF	TGTGCCAGCAGCTTCGGGACAGGGGGTACCGCCGAGCAGTTCTTC	TRBV5-6	TRBJ2-1	15	NA	TRBD1